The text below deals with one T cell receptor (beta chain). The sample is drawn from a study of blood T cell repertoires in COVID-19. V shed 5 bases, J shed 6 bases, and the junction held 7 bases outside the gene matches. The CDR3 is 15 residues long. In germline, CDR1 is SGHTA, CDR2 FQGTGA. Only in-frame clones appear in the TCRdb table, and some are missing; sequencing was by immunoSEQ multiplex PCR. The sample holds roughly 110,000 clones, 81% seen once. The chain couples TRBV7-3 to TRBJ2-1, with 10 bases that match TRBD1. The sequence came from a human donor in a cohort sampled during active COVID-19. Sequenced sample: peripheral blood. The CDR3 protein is CASSPSGQGPNEQFF. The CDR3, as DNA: TGTGCCAGCAGCCCGTCGGGACAGGGGCCCAATGAGCAGTTCTTC.